Reported below is one T cell receptor (beta chain). The antigen remains unidentified. TCRdb keeps only in-frame clones here, not all; method: immunoSEQ multiplex PCR. The sample records fewer than 20,000 clones, 60% to 85% being singletons. This specimen comes from a study of neoadjuvant nivolumab and ipilimumab in lung cancer. V was trimmed by 5 bases and J by 3 bases, leaving 8 bases between them. The germline CDR1 and CDR2 sequences are SGHTA and FQGNSA. The CDR3 runs to 12 residues. General observations from the study: Blood richness before therapy tracked richness in tumors resected after neoadjuvant therapy. Only two of four nivolumab-treated tumors gained richness and clonality by surgery. Compared with tumor-adjacent uninvolved lung, resected tumors showed greater richness and clonality. Pathologic regression was not significantly tied to TCR clonality.

The sequenced sample was tumor tissue, obtained after neoadjuvant nivolumab, alone or with ipilimumab, at or shortly before surgery. The rearrangement links TRBV7-2 to TRBJ2-7; D call uncertain. The TCR sequence derives from an adult with non-small cell lung cancer. This chain's CDR3 is CASSLDHYEQYF. CDR3 nucleotides: TGTGCCAGCAGCCTTGACCACTACGAGCAGTACTTC.